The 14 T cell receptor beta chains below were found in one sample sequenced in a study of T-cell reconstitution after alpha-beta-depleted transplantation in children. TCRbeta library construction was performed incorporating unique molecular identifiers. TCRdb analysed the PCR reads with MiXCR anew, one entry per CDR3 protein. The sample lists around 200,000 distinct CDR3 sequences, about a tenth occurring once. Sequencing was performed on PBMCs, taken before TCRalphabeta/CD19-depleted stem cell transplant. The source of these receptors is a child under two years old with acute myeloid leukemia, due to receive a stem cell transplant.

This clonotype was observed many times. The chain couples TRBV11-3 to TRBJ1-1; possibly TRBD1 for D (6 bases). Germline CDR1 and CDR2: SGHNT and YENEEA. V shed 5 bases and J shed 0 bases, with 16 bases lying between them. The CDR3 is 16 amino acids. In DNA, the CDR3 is TGTGCCAGCAGCCGAGGAGGACAGCTCTTGAACACTGAAGCTTTCTTT. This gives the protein CASSRGGQLLNTEAFF.

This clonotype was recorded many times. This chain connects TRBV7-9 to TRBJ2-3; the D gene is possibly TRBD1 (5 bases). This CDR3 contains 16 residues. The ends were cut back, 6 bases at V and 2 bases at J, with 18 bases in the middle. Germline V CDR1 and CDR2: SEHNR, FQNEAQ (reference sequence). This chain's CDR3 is CASRKPDSWLTDTQYF. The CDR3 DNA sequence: TGTGCCAGCAGAAAGCCCGACAGTTGGCTCACAGATACGCAGTATTTT. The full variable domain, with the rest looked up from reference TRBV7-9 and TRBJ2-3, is DTGVSQNPRHKITKRGQNVTFRCDPISEHNRLYWYRQTLGQGPEFLTYFQNEAQLEKSRLLSDRFSAERPKGSFSTLEIQRTEQGDSAMYLCASRKPDSWLTDTQYFGPGTRLTVL.

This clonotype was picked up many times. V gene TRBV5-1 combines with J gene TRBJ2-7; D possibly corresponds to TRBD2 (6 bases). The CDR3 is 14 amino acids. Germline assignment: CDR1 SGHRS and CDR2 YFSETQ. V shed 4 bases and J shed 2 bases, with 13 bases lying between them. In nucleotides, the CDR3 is TGCGCCAGCAGCGAACGAGCGGGTACCTACGAGCAGTACTTC. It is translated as CASSERAGTYEQYF.

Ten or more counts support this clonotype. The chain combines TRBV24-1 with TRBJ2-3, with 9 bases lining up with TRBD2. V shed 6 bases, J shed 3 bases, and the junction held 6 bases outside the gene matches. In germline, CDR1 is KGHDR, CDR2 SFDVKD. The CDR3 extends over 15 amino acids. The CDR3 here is CATSYSGSGTDTQYF. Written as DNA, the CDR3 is TGTGCCACCAGTTATAGCGGGAGCGGGACAGATACGCAGTATTTT.

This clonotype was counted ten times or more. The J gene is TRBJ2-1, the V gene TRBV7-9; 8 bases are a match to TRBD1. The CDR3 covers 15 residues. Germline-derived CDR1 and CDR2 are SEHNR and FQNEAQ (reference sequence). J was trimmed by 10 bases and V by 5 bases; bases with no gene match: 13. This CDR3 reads CASSNRTGSVSEQFF. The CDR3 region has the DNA TGTGCCAGCAGCAATCGGACAGGGTCGGTTTCGGAGCAGTTCTTC.

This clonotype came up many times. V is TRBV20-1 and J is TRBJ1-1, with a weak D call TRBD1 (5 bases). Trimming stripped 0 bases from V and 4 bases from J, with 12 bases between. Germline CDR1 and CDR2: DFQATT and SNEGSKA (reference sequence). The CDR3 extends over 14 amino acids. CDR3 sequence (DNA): TGCAGTGCTAGAGATCGGGCAGGGTTCACTGAAGCTTTCTTT. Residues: CSARDRAGFTEAFF.

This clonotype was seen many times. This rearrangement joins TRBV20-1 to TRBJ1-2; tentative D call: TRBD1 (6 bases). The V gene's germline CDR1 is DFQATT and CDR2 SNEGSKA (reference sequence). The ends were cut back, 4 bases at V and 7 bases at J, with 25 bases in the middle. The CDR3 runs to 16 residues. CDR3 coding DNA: TGCAGTGCTACAACGACTACTGGGACACGTCAGTCTGGCTACACCTTC. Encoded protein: CSATTTTGTRQSGYTF.

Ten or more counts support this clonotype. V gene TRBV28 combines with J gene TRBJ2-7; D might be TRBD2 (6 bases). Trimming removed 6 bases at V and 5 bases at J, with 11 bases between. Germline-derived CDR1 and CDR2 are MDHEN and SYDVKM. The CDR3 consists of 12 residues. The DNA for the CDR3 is TGTGCCAGCAGCGAACCGGGGGACGAGCAGTACTTC. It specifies CASSEPGDEQYF.

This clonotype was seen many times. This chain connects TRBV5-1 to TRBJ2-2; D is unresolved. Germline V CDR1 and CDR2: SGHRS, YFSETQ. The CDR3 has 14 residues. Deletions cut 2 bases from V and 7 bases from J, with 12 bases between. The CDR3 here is CASSLGTPGGELFF. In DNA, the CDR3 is TGCGCCAGCAGCTTAGGCACCCCAGGCGGGGAGCTGTTTTTT. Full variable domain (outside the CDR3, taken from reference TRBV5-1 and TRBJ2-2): KAGVTQTPRYLIKTRGQQVTLSCSPISGHRSVSWYQQTPGQGLQFLFEYFSETQRNKGNFPGRFSGRQFSNSRSEMNVSTLELGDSALYLCASSLGTPGGELFFGEGSRLTVL.

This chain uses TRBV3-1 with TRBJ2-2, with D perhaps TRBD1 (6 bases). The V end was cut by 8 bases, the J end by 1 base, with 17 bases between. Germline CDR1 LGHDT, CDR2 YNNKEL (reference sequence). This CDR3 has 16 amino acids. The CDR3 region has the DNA TGTGCCAGCTGCCGTTATGAGACAGGGAACACCGGGGAGCTGTTTTTT. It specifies CASCRYETGNTGELFF.

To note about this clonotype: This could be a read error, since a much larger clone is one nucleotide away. The CDR3 DNA follows: TGTGCCAGCAGCGTAGTTGGGTTTTACGGCCCCTACGAGCAGTACTTC. Amino acid sequence: CASSVVGFYGPYEQYF. V and J are TRBV9 and TRBJ2-7; unclear D gene. Trimming removed 0 bases at V and 2 bases at J, with 15 bases between. The length of the CDR3 is 16 residues. Germline V gene lookup returns CDR1 SGDLS and CDR2 YYNGEE.

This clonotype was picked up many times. The DNA of the CDR3 is TGTGCCAGTAACGGGGGAGTAACAGATACGCAGTATTTT. Amino acid sequence: CASNGGVTDTQYF. The rearrangement joins TRBV19 to TRBJ2-3; D is possibly TRBD2 (6 bases). With 7 bases removed from V and 3 bases from J, the gap between germline ends came to 11 bases. The CDR3 runs to 13 residues. CDR1 is LNHDA, CDR2 SQIVND, per germline (reference sequence).

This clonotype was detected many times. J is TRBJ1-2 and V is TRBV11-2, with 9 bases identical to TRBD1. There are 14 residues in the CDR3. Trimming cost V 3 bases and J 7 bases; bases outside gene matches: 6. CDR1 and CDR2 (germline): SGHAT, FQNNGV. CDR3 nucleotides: TGTGCCAGCAGCTTGCTGGACAGGGGAAGTGGCTACACCTTC. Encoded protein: CASSLLDRGSGYTF.

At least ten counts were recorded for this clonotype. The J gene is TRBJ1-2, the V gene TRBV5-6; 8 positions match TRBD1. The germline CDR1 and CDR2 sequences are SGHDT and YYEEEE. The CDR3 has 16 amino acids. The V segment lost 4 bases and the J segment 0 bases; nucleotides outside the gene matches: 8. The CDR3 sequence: CASSDPTGETNYGYTF. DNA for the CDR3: TGTGCCAGCAGCGATCCGACAGGGGAGACTAACTATGGCTACACCTTC.